The 30 T cell receptor beta chains in this list originate from one sample, sequenced in a study of T cells in Graves' hyperthyroidism and ophthalmopathy (dated by TCRdb to about 2019). The library came from multiplex PCR. TCRdb records Illumina HiSeq 2000 as the sequencer. TCR beta CDR3 regions were amplified from RNA transcripts. For the first round of RT-PCR on the TCR CDR3, the HTBI primer set was used together with the Qiagen OneStep RT-PCR kit. The public reads were reprocessed in TCRdb via fastp at Q25 and MiXCR, keeping in-frame beta chains. Each entry is one CDR3 protein sequence, shown with its most common DNA and genes. This sample holds 540,000 or so distinct CDR3 sequences; about half were observed only once. Jointly, the top ten make up around 20% of the sample. Sequenced material: peripheral blood or thyroid tissue (not recorded which). Every receptor here comes from an adult woman with Graves' disease, either hyperthyroidism or ophthalmopathy (not recorded which).

This clonotype occurred many times. The chain carries TRBV28 and TRBJ2-2; D remains ambiguous. The CDR3 is made up of 12 amino acids. The V gene's germline CDR1 is MDHEN and CDR2 SYDVKM. The V gene lost 3 bases and the J gene lost 6 bases, with 5 bases spanning the gap. The CDR3 region is CASSLIAGELFF. The CDR3 DNA follows: TGTGCCAGCAGTTTGATCGCCGGGGAGCTGTTTTTT.

The rearrangement joins TRBV29-1 to TRBJ1-2; D is undetermined. Germline values: CDR1 SQVTM, CDR2 ANQGSEA. V lost 3 bases and J lost 8, with 7 bases in between. The CDR3 runs 10 residues. CDR3 sequence: CSVDSGGYTF. The DNA of the CDR3 is TGCAGCGTTGATTCGGGCGGCTACACCTTC.

This clonotype was seen many times. This chain connects TRBV24-1 to TRBJ1-2; D uncertain. V lost 7 bases and J 6 bases, leaving 14 bases between the germline ends. This CDR3 region has 13 residues. The germline CDR1 and CDR2 sequences are KGHDR and SFDVKD. In DNA form, the CDR3 reads TGTGCCACCAGGGATCGGGAGATCGATGGCTACACCTTC. It codes for CATRDREIDGYTF.

The chain is built from TRBV7-6 and TRBJ2-1; D is ambiguous. V lost 3 bases to trimming and J lost 15 bases, with 12 bases between them. This CDR3 has 11 residues. The germline V gene encodes CDR1 SGHVS and CDR2 FNYEAQ. The chain's CDR3 is CASSFGSQLFF. CDR3 coding DNA: TGTGCCAGCAGCTTTGGCAGCCAACTGTTCTTC.

The chain couples TRBV20-1 to TRBJ2-7, with 11 bases matching TRBD2. Germline lookup yields CDR1 DFQATT and CDR2 SNEGSKA (reference sequence). Trimming cost V 6 bases and J 5 bases; bases outside gene matches: 6. This CDR3 region has 13 residues. The CDR3 nucleotides are TGCAGTGCGAGACTAGCGGGAAGCGACGAGCAGTACTTC. Protein: CSARLAGSDEQYF.

This rearrangement joins TRBV29-1 to TRBJ1-1; D may be TRBD1 (6 bases). Germline-derived CDR1 and CDR2 are SQVTM and ANQGSEA. This CDR3 has 11 amino acids. V lost 3 bases and J lost 7, with 9 bases in between. CDR3 in DNA: TGCAGCGTTGATGGGGGCCGTGAAGCTTTCTTT. It codes for CSVDGGREAFF.

The V gene is TRBV4-1, the J gene TRBJ1-5, with D perhaps matching TRBD1 (5 bases). This CDR3 is built from 15 residues. V lost 3 bases and J 4 bases, leaving 13 bases between the germline ends. The germline V gene encodes CDR1 MGHRA and CDR2 YSYEKL. The CDR3 nucleotides are TGCGCCAGCAGCCAGGGGACGGGAACGAATCAGCCCCAGCATTTT. It specifies CASSQGTGTNQPQHF.

A word on this clonotype: The CDR3 ends on some other residue instead of the conserved phenylalanine or tryptophan, so this is likely a read error. The DNA is left out, because the CDR3 cannot be placed on it with certainty; the CDR3 is given as TCRdb lists it. The rearrangement joins TRBV12-3 or TRBV12-4 to TRBJ1-4; the tabulated D call, TRBD1, remains unverified against the DNA. With termini counted, the CDR3 has 11 amino acids. CDR3 residues: CASSPVDRGEV.

V is TRBV19 and J is TRBJ1-5; the D gene is possibly TRBD1 (5 bases). V lost 3 bases and J lost 9, with 9 bases in between. The CDR3 covers 12 residues. From germline, CDR1 is LNHDA and CDR2 SQIVND (reference sequence). The CDR3 region is CASSIGGLPQHF. The CDR3 DNA reads TGTGCCAGTAGTATCGGGGGTCTGCCCCAGCATTTT.

This clonotype was detected ten times or more. The V and J genes are TRBV4-1 and TRBJ1-5; D is possibly TRBD1 (5 bases). This CDR3 contains 14 residues. The germline CDR1 and CDR2 sequences are MGHRA and YSYEKL. Trimming cost V 0 bases and J 7 bases, with 10 bases left between them. CDR3 nucleotides: TGCGCCAGCAGCCAAGAGGGGCAAGGACAGCCCCAGCATTTT. It encodes CASSQEGQGQPQHF.

V gene TRBV28 combines with J gene TRBJ2-7; 10 bases map to TRBD1. The V gene end was trimmed by 10 bases and the J gene end by 3 bases; junction bases not matched to a gene: 9. CDR3 size: 14 residues. Germline V gives CDR1 MDHEN, CDR2 SYDVKM. The CDR3 loop is CATNPGTGVYEQYF. As DNA, the CDR3 is TGTGCCACCAATCCCGGGACAGGGGTCTACGAGCAGTACTTC.

This clonotype was detected a few times. The chain links TRBV7-9 to TRBJ1-1; D gene unclear. The CDR3 contains 11 residues. Germline V gene data show CDR1 as SEHNR and CDR2 as FQNEAQ (reference sequence). V was trimmed by 5 bases and J by 10 bases, leaving 11 bases between them. This CDR3 reads CASSPASGAFF. The CDR3 region has the DNA TGTGCCAGCAGCCCCGCCAGTGGAGCTTTCTTT.

This sequence joins TRBV5-1 and TRBJ1-3, with TRBD1 identical over 7 bases. This CDR3 spans 16 amino acids. V shed 4 bases and J 3 bases; nucleotides not matched to a gene: 10. CDR1 is SGHRS and CDR2 is YFSETQ in the germline V gene. Written as DNA, the CDR3 is TGCGCCAGCAGCGCCGGACAGGAACACTTTGGAAACACCATATATTTT. Translating gives CASSAGQEHFGNTIYF.

The V call is TRBV10-3, the J call TRBJ1-1; D perhaps matches TRBD1 (5 bases). Germline V gene lookup returns CDR1 ENHRY and CDR2 SYGVKD. V lost 4 bases to trimming and J lost 10 bases, with 22 bases between them. This CDR3 spans 15 amino acids. DNA for the CDR3: TGTGCCATCAGTGGACCGACAGCCCCTACGTCGGGAGCTTTCTTT. This sequence encodes CAISGPTAPTSGAFF.

V is TRBV24-1 and J is TRBJ2-7, with 7 bases matching TRBD1. Trimming took 4 bases from V and 5 from J; bases not matched to a gene: 7. The germline gives CDR1 KGHDR, CDR2 SFDVKD. This CDR3 comprises 14 residues. CDR3 in amino acids: CATSEPGQRNEQYF. In DNA, the CDR3 is TGTGCCACCAGTGAACCGGGACAGAGGAACGAGCAGTACTTC.

This clonotype was found many times. The junction departs from germline at one end; a sequencing error may be responsible. The chain couples TRBV5-8 to TRBJ1-2; 7 bases map to TRBD1. The germline V gene encodes CDR1 SGHTS and CDR2 YDEGEE. The CDR3 length is 13 residues. Here the CDR3 reads CANSLDRNYGYTF. The CDR3 region has the DNA TGTGCCAACAGCTTGGACAGGAACTATGGCTACACCTTC.

The rearrangement joins TRBV29-1 to TRBJ2-5; 8 nucleotides line up with TRBD1. V shed 5 bases and J 2 bases; nucleotides not matched to a gene: 4. The CDR3 consists of 13 residues. CDR1 is SQVTM and CDR2 is ANQGSEA in the germline V gene. The CDR3 spells CSVSQGGQETQYF. The CDR3 nucleotides are TGCAGCGTTTCACAGGGGGGACAAGAGACCCAGTACTTC.

The V and J genes are TRBV10-3 and TRBJ1-5, with D uncertain. Trimming removed 10 bases at V and 7 bases at J, with 17 bases between. The CDR3 length is 13 residues. Germline V gene lookup returns CDR1 ENHRY and CDR2 SYGVKD. CDR3 amino acids: CASRRVGNQPQHF. CDR3 DNA sequence: TGTGCCAGCAGGAGGGTCGGGAACCAGCCCCAGCATTTT.

This sequence joins TRBV7-2 and TRBJ2-5; 7 nucleotides align to TRBD2. Germline-derived CDR1 and CDR2 are SGHTA and FQGNSA. CDR3 length equals 17 residues. V lost 3 bases, J lost 4 bases, and 14 bases stayed unmatched. CDR3 nucleotides: TGTGCCAGCAGCTTGGCCAAACTGGGCGGGAGTGGAGAGACCCAGTACTTC. Protein sequence: CASSLAKLGGSGETQYF.

The chain uses TRBV6-5 and TRBJ2-5; D unresolved. The germline V and J ends were trimmed by 5 bases and 3 bases, with 10 bases remaining between them. Germline loops: CDR1 MNHEY, CDR2 SVGAGI. This CDR3 comprises 13 residues. CDR3 in amino acids: CASSEGAKETQYF. DNA for the CDR3: TGTGCCAGCAGTGAAGGCGCCAAAGAGACCCAGTACTTC.

The chain recombines TRBV6-1 with TRBJ1-1; D unclear. Trimming removed 3 bases from V and 1 base from J, with 6 bases in between. CDR3 size: 13 residues. Germline V gene data show CDR1 as MNHNS and CDR2 as SASEGT. The CDR3 sequence: CASSDSPNTEAFF. The CDR3 DNA follows: TGTGCCAGCAGTGACAGCCCGAACACTGAAGCTTTCTTT.

This clonotype was seen at least ten times. This sequence joins TRBV29-1 and TRBJ1-4; possible D gene TRBD1, 6 bases. Trimming removed 6 bases at V and 8 bases at J, with 16 bases between. The CDR3 has 13 residues. CDR1 SQVTM and CDR2 ANQGSEA come from the germline V gene. CDR3 sequence reads: CSVRLQGREKLFF. The CDR3 DNA reads as TGCAGCGTCCGTTTACAGGGTCGGGAAAAACTGTTTTTT. Filled out from reference TRBV29-1 and TRBJ1-4, the complete variable domain reads SAVISQKPSRDICQRGTSLTIQCQVDSQVTMMFWYRQQPGQSLTLIATANQGSEATYESGFVIDKFPISRPNLTFSTLTVSNMSPEDSSIYLCSVRLQGREKLFFGSGTQLSVL.

The V and J genes are TRBV6-4 and TRBJ1-1; D gene ambiguous. Germline CDR1 and CDR2: MRHNA and SNTAGT. The CDR3 spans 17 residues. With 4 bases removed from V and 3 bases from J, the gap between germline ends came to 21 bases. CDR3 residues: CASSVSRLNQPHTEAFF. CDR3 bases: TGTGCCAGCAGTGTCAGCCGGCTTAATCAGCCCCACACTGAAGCTTTCTTT.

This clonotype turned up a few times. This chain links TRBV7-2 with TRBJ1-6; 7 bases line up with TRBD1. The ends lost 5 bases at V and 7 bases at J; junction bases unmatched: 5. Germline CDR1 reads SGHTA; CDR2 reads FQGNSA. CDR3 length equals 14 residues. The CDR3 reads CASSRQGANSPLHF. DNA for the CDR3: TGTGCCAGCAGCCGACAGGGTGCGAATTCACCCCTCCACTTT.

Many counts were recorded for this clonotype. The genes are TRBV6-9 and TRBJ1-1; possible D gene TRBD1, 5 bases. Germline V CDR1 and CDR2: MNHGY, SVAAGI. The CDR3 contains 12 residues. V was trimmed by 11 bases and J by 2 bases, leaving 12 bases between them. The CDR3 bases are TGTGCCTTTCAGTGGGGCAACACTGAAGCTTTCTTT. As protein: CAFQWGNTEAFF.

The chain links TRBV30 to TRBJ1-5, with TRBD1 as a possible D gene (5 bases). Germline V lookup: CDR1 GTSNPN, CDR2 SVGIG (reference sequence). The CDR3 extends over 16 amino acids. Between the trimmed V and J ends, which lost 1 base and 0 bases, there was a span of 13 bases. The chain's CDR3 is CAWSGGPGTSNQPQHF. CDR3 nucleotides: TGTGCCTGGAGTGGGGGCCCGGGCACTAGCAATCAGCCCCAGCATTTT.

This clonotype has a count of ten or more. This chain joins TRBV6-5 and TRBJ2-5, with 9 bases that match TRBD1. V shed 4 bases and J 1 base; nucleotides not matched to a gene: 10. Germline lookup yields CDR1 MNHEY and CDR2 SVGAGI. The CDR3 runs 17 residues. The CDR3 is CASSSLGGQGLQETQYF. The CDR3 DNA reads TGTGCCAGCAGTTCCCTCGGAGGACAGGGGCTCCAAGAGACCCAGTACTTC.

Turning to this clonotype: A read error may produce the germline difference seen at one junction end. The rearrangement uses TRBV7-2 and TRBJ1-2; TRBD1 is a possible D gene (5 bases). Germline CDR1 SGHTA, CDR2 FQGNSA. The CDR3 has 16 residues. The CDR3 nucleotides are TGTGCCAGCAGCATAGCCCCTGGACAAGCCTTGGGTGGCTACACCTTC. It yields the protein CASSIAPGQALGGYTF.

V usage is TRBV5-1 and J usage is TRBJ1-2; D is uncertain. The CDR3 has 15 residues. Deletions cut 0 bases from V and 6 bases from J, with 15 bases between. Germline V CDR1 and CDR2: SGHRS, YFSETQ. CDR3 bases: TGCGCCAGCAGCTTGGACAGAGCCATTTTCCATGGCTACACCTTC. It codes for CASSLDRAIFHGYTF.

A note on this clonotype: This may be a read error, as it is one base from a much larger clone. The chain links TRBV7-8 to TRBJ1-1; D unresolved. The germline gives CDR1 SGHVS, CDR2 FQNEAQ. The CDR3 has 15 residues. The DNA for the CDR3 is TGTGCCGGCAGCCCCAACGCAGGAATGAACACTGAAGCTTTCTTT. Its protein is CAGSPNAGMNTEAFF.